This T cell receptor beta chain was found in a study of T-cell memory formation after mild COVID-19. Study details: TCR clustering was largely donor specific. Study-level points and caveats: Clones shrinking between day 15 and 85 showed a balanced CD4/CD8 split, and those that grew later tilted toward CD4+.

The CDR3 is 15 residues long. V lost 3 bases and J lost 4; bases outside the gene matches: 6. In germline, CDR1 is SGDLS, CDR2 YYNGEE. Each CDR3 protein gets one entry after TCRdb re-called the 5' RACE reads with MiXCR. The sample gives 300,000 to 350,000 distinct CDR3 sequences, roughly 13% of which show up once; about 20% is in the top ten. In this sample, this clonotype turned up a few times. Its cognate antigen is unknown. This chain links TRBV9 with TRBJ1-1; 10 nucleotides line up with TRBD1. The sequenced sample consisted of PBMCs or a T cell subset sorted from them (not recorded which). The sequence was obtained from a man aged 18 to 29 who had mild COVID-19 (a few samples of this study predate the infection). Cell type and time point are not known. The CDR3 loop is CASSAWDRGFTEAFF. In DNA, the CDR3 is TGTGCCAGCAGCGCATGGGACAGGGGCTTCACTGAAGCTTTCTTT.